Listed below are T cell receptor beta chains from one sample, sequenced in a study of T-cell memory formation after mild COVID-19. TCRdb reprocessed the 5' RACE reads via MiXCR and lists one record per CDR3 protein. Of 350,000 to 500,000 distinct CDR3 sequences in the sample, 15% to 20% are singletons; the top ten hold roughly 21%. The material sequenced was PBMCs or a T cell subset sorted from them (not recorded which). These receptors originate from a man younger than 35 who had mild COVID-19 (a few samples of this study predate the infection). Cell type and time point are not known. Both conserved end residues are part of each CDR3. A D gene is named only where the DNA matches it firmly. Clone size appears in some rows only: once, few, many, or a class for an expanded clone.

J: TRBJ1-1
V: TRBV18
size: few
D: NA
DNA: TGTGCCAGCTCACCCGAGCGGGGGTGGGAGGCTGAAGCTTTCTTT
CDR3: CASSPERGWEAEAFF

J: TRBJ1-2
V: TRBV28
size: few
D: NA
DNA: TGTGCCAGCAGACAGGATGAAAACTATGGCTACACCTTC
CDR3: CASRQDENYGYTF

J: TRBJ1-6
V: TRBV7-9
size: few
D: NA
DNA: TGTGCCAGCAGCTTAGGTCATGGGGGGACCTATAATTCACCCCTCCACTTT
CDR3: CASSLGHGGTYNSPLHF

J: TRBJ2-5
V: TRBV5-1
size: many
D: TRBD2
DNA: TGTGCCAGCAGCCCGGGACTAGCGGGGCAAGAGACCCAGTACTTC
CDR3: CASSPGLAGQETQYF

J: TRBJ2-1
V: TRBV5-1
size: few
D: TRBD2
DNA: TGCGCCAGCGAGGGACTAGCGGGGGGATACAATGAGCAGTTCTTC
CDR3: CASEGLAGGYNEQFF

J: TRBJ1-1
V: TRBV19
size: few
D: NA
DNA: TGTGCCAGTAGTATAGATGGGGGAGCTCATGCTGAAGCTTTCTTT
CDR3: CASSIDGGAHAEAFF

J: TRBJ2-1
V: TRBV3-1
size: NA
D: NA
DNA: TGTGCCAGCAGCCTCGACGCGACAGGCTCCCATGAGCAGTTCTTC
CDR3: CASSLDATGSHEQFF

J: TRBJ2-5
V: TRBV27
size: few
D: NA
DNA: TGTGCCAGCAGTACAGAACAAGAGACCCAGTACTTC
CDR3: CASSTEQETQYF

J: TRBJ1-1
V: TRBV6-5
size: NA
D: NA
DNA: TGTGCCAGCTTCGGGGAGAGGGGCCACGGAGTGCACACTGAAGCTTTCTTT
CDR3: CASFGERGHGVHTEAFF

J: TRBJ1-6
V: TRBV28
size: few
D: NA
DNA: TGTGCCAGCACCGGGGGATATAATTCACCCCTCCACTTT
CDR3: CASTGGYNSPLHF

J: TRBJ2-1
V: TRBV4-3
size: many
D: NA
DNA: TGCGCCAGCAGCCAAGGCCCTGGTGAGCAGTTCTTC
CDR3: CASSQGPGEQFF

J: TRBJ2-6
V: TRBV7-9
size: NA
D: NA
DNA: TGTGCCAGCAGCTCTCGCCCCCAGGGCCGTGGGGCCAACGTCCTGACTTTC
CDR3: CASSSRPQGRGANVLTF

J: TRBJ1-1
V: TRBV7-2
size: many
D: NA
DNA: TGTGCCGTCCAACGGGGTCTGAACACTGAAGCTTTCTTT
CDR3: CAVQRGLNTEAFF

J: TRBJ1-1
V: TRBV6-5
size: few
D: NA
DNA: TGTGCCAGCAGTTACTCGGGGCGAGGAGATACTGAAGCTTTCTTT
CDR3: CASSYSGRGDTEAFF

J: TRBJ2-1
V: TRBV19
size: NA
D: TRBD2
DNA: TGTGCCAGTAGCCCGGGTATCGGGGGGGTGTGGAATGAGCAGTTCTTC
CDR3: CASSPGIGGVWNEQFF

J: TRBJ1-2
V: TRBV6-2/TRBV6-3
size: once
D: NA
DNA: TGTGCCAGCAGGAACCAGGTTGCCGATGGCTACACCTTC
CDR3: CASRNQVADGYTF

J: TRBJ2-5
V: TRBV6-2/TRBV6-3
size: few
D: TRBD2
DNA: TGTGCCAGCAGTTACTCGACACCGGGACTAGCTCCCGAGACCCAGTACTTC
CDR3: CASSYSTPGLAPETQYF

J: TRBJ1-2
V: TRBV7-8
size: NA
D: NA
DNA: TGTGCCAGCCAACCCCGAGGGGAGGACTATGGCTACACCTTC
CDR3: CASQPRGEDYGYTF

J: TRBJ1-5
V: TRBV29-1
size: NA
D: NA
DNA: TGCAGCGCCATACCACATCCAAATCAGCCCCAGCATTTT
CDR3: CSAIPHPNQPQHF

J: TRBJ2-5
V: TRBV29-1
size: few
D: NA
DNA: TGCAGCGTCTCGAGGGTGGAGACCCAGTACTTC
CDR3: CSVSRVETQYF

J: TRBJ1-5
V: TRBV3-1
size: few
D: TRBD1
DNA: TGTGCCAGCAGCCAGGGGACAGATCAGCCCCAGCATTTT
CDR3: CASSQGTDQPQHF

J: TRBJ2-1
V: TRBV7-9
size: many
D: TRBD2
DNA: TGTGCCAGCACCTTAGCGGGGGGATACAATGAGCAGTTCTTC
CDR3: CASTLAGGYNEQFF

J: TRBJ2-1
V: TRBV4-2
size: NA
D: TRBD2
DNA: TGTGCCAGCAGCCAGAGACTAGCGAACAATGAGCAGTTCTTC
CDR3: CASSQRLANNEQFF

J: TRBJ2-1
V: TRBV7-9
size: many
D: NA
DNA: TGTGCCAGCAGCTTCATAGGGAACAATGAGCAGTTCTTC
CDR3: CASSFIGNNEQFF

J: TRBJ2-5
V: TRBV6-5
size: many
D: TRBD2
DNA: TGTGCCAGCAGTTACTCGGCGGGGCGGGGGGCCCAAGAGACCCAGTACTTC
CDR3: CASSYSAGRGAQETQYF

J: TRBJ2-5
V: TRBV6-5
size: many
D: NA
DNA: TGTGCCAGCAGTGAGGGGGGGGACAGCAAAGAGACCCAGTACTTC
CDR3: CASSEGGDSKETQYF

J: TRBJ1-2
V: TRBV2
size: NA
D: NA
DNA: TGTGCCAGCAGTGCGCAGGACTACTATGGCTACACCTTC
CDR3: CASSAQDYYGYTF

J: TRBJ2-5
V: TRBV25-1
size: NA
D: TRBD1
DNA: TGTGCCAGCAGTGAGCCGACAGGGGGCAGGACCCAGTACTTC
CDR3: CASSEPTGGRTQYF

J: TRBJ2-1
V: TRBV7-2
size: NA
D: TRBD2
DNA: TGTGCCAGCAGATCCGGGACTAGCGGGGCCCACAATGAGCAGTTCTTC
CDR3: CASRSGTSGAHNEQFF

J: TRBJ2-3
V: TRBV5-1
size: few
D: NA
DNA: TGCGCCAGCAGCTTGGTCCAAATGACAGATACGCAGTATTTT
CDR3: CASSLVQMTDTQYF

J: TRBJ2-5
V: TRBV29-1
size: NA
D: TRBD1
DNA: TGCAGCGTGGAGCCCAGGGGGTACCAAGAGACCCAGTACTTC
CDR3: CSVEPRGYQETQYF

J: TRBJ2-7
V: TRBV7-6
size: NA
D: NA
DNA: TGTGCCAGCAGCCCTGAGGCGCAAGGGACCTACGAGCAGTACTTC
CDR3: CASSPEAQGTYEQYF

J: TRBJ1-3
V: TRBV3-1
size: few
D: NA
DNA: TGTGCCAGCAGCCCCGACATGAGCTCTGGAAACACCATATATTTT
CDR3: CASSPDMSSGNTIYF

J: TRBJ1-6
V: TRBV6-2/TRBV6-3
size: few
D: TRBD1
DNA: TGTGCCACTGATGCCCGGGGACAGGAGCTTAATTCACCCCTCCACTTT
CDR3: CATDARGQELNSPLHF

J: TRBJ2-5
V: TRBV7-9
size: NA
D: TRBD2
DNA: TGTGCCAGCAGCTCGGGGACTAGCGGGGGAGCAACTAACCAAGAGACCCAGTACTTC
CDR3: CASSSGTSGGATNQETQYF

J: TRBJ1-1
V: TRBV5-1
size: few
D: NA
DNA: TGCGCCAGCAGCTTGTCCGGCAGGGAAGACACTGAAGCTTTCTTT
CDR3: CASSLSGREDTEAFF

J: TRBJ1-5
V: TRBV12-3/TRBV12-4
size: few
D: NA
DNA: TGTGCCAGCAGCAAGCCCCCGCAAAACAATCAGCCCCAGCATTTT
CDR3: CASSKPPQNNQPQHF

J: TRBJ2-3
V: TRBV7-2
size: NA
D: NA
DNA: TGTGCCAGCAGCTTAGGATTCGTGACCCCGGATACGCAGTATTTT
CDR3: CASSLGFVTPDTQYF

J: TRBJ2-3
V: TRBV7-2
size: NA
D: TRBD2
DNA: TGTGCCAGCAGCTTAGACGGGGGGTTAGGAGATACGCAGTATTTT
CDR3: CASSLDGGLGDTQYF